Each of the 13 T cell receptor beta chains below was sequenced from the same sample in a study of OX40 agonist ivuxolimab in advanced cancers. TCRdb's copy holds only in-frame clones and misses some; the assay was immunoSEQ multiplex PCR. Among fewer than 90,000 clones listed, around 86% were seen once. The sample consisted of CD4+ or CD8+ T cells sorted from blood, taken in a trial of the OX40 agonist ivuxolimab. The receptors originated from an adult with an advanced solid tumor such as melanoma, head and neck, liver or kidney cancer.

J is TRBJ2-7 and V is TRBV27, with 7 bases fitting TRBD2. CDR3 size: 13 residues. Losses at the gene ends were 3 bases for V and 1 base for J; bases not matched to a gene: 0. Per the germline V gene, CDR1 is MNHEY and CDR2 is SMNVEV (reference sequence). CDR3 nucleotides: TGTGCCAGCAGTTTGGGAGGGTCCTACGAGCAGTACTTC. Protein product: CASSLGGSYEQYF.

The chain is built from TRBV7-6 and TRBJ2-2; D unresolved. The length of the CDR3 is 14 residues. Germline lookup yields CDR1 SGHVS and CDR2 FNYEAQ. The ends were cut back, 5 bases at V and 6 bases at J, with 13 bases in the middle. Here the CDR3 reads CASSTTTPSGELFF. The CDR3 bases are TGTGCCAGCAGCACCACTACTCCATCCGGGGAGCTGTTTTTT.

The J gene is TRBJ1-4, the V gene TRBV7-9; 7 nucleotides match TRBD1. Germline V gives CDR1 SEHNR, CDR2 FQNEAQ (reference sequence). The CDR3 length is 15 residues. With V trimmed by 7 bases and J by 5 bases, 10 bases remained unmatched. Here the CDR3 reads CASTKQGTDNEKLFF. The CDR3, as DNA: TGTGCCAGCACCAAACAAGGGACAGACAATGAAAAACTGTTTTTT. The variable domain in full, with the rest retrieved from reference TRBV7-9 and TRBJ1-4, is DTGVSQNPRHKITKRGQNVTFRCDPISEHNRLYWYRQTLGQGPEFLTYFQNEAQLEKSRLLSDRFSAERPKGSFSTLEIQRTEQGDSAMYLCASTKQGTDNEKLFFGSGTQLSVL.

V is TRBV11-2 and J is TRBJ2-3, with 9 bases that match TRBD2. Germline CDR1 reads SGHAT; CDR2 reads FQNNGV. V lost 3 bases and J lost 4; bases outside the gene matches: 2. The CDR3 totals 14 residues. The chain's CDR3 is CASSLGTSPDTQYF. DNA of the CDR3: TGTGCCAGCAGCTTGGGGACTAGCCCAGATACGCAGTATTTT.

The V call is TRBV9, the J call TRBJ2-7; D unresolved. V lost 0 bases to trimming and J lost 0 bases, with 10 bases between them. Germline CDR1 is SGDLS and CDR2 is YYNGEE. The CDR3 spans 15 residues. In DNA form, the CDR3 reads TGTGCCAGCAGCGTAGACTTGGCGAGCTCCTACGAGCAGTACTTC. Translated, it gives CASSVDLASSYEQYF. Based on the CDR3 plus reference TRBV9 and TRBJ2-7, the full variable domain is DSGVTQTPKHLITATGQRVTLRCSPRSGDLSVYWYQQSLDQGLQFLIQYYNGEERAKGNILERFSAQQFPDLHSELNLSSLELGDSALYFCASSVDLASSYEQYFGPGTRLTVT.

The V gene is TRBV11-2, the J gene TRBJ2-3; D gene uncertain. Looked up from germline, CDR1 is SGHAT and CDR2 is FQNNGV. The CDR3 covers 14 residues. The germline V and J ends were trimmed by 0 bases and 2 bases, with 6 bases remaining between them. The DNA of the CDR3 is TGTGCCAGCAGCTTAGACCAGGTCACAGATACGCAGTATTTT. Protein product: CASSLDQVTDTQYF.

V gene TRBV5-8 combines with J gene TRBJ2-1, with D maybe TRBD2 (5 bases). The V end was cut by 1 base, the J end by 15 bases, with 17 bases between. CDR3 length equals 13 residues. CDR1 SGHTS and CDR2 YDEGEE come from the germline V gene. The CDR3 loop is CASSLITTGIAFF. The DNA for the CDR3 is TGTGCCAGCAGCTTGATCACCACCGGGATTGCGTTCTTC.

The V call is TRBV6-1, the J call TRBJ2-2; TRBD1 is a possible D gene (5 bases). The CDR3 runs to 16 residues. V was cut by 0 bases and J by 0 bases, with 8 bases left in between. Germline V gene data show CDR1 as MNHNS and CDR2 as SASEGT. Here the CDR3 reads CASSEARVTNTGELFF. The CDR3 DNA sequence: TGTGCCAGCAGTGAAGCCAGGGTGACGAACACCGGGGAGCTGTTTTTT.

The gene calls are TRBV10-3 and TRBJ1-2; TRBD1 might be the D (6 bases). CDR3 size: 13 residues. V lost 7 bases and J lost 4, with 13 bases in between. Germline V gene sequence: CDR1 ENHRY, CDR2 SYGVKD. Here the CDR3 DNA reads TGTGCCATCAAGGAGGGGGAGGCCTATGGCTACACCTTC. Translated: CAIKEGEAYGYTF.

This chain joins TRBV14 and TRBJ2-3; 8 bases line up with TRBD2. Germline trimming cut 4 bases from V and 3 bases from J; bases unmatched to any gene: 12. Germline CDR1 and CDR2: SGHDN and FVKESK. The CDR3 runs to 17 residues. In DNA form, the CDR3 reads TGTGCCAGCAGCCCGACCGGGAGGGGTAAAGGTACAGATACGCAGTATTTT. Translated, it gives CASSPTGRGKGTDTQYF.

The chain is built from TRBV27 and TRBJ2-5; D not certain. Trimming cost V 0 bases and J 5 bases, with 13 bases left between them. CDR3 size: 15 residues. The germline CDR1 and CDR2 sequences are MNHEY and SMNVEV (reference sequence). CDR3 sequence (DNA): TGTGCCAGCAGTTTATCGGTGCACCTGAGGGAGACCCAGTACTTC. As protein: CASSLSVHLRETQYF.

This clone was detected once. This chain links TRBV18 with TRBJ1-3; no definite D call. V was trimmed by 3 bases and J by 7 bases, leaving 10 bases between them. This CDR3 has 13 amino acids. Germline V gene lookup returns CDR1 KGHSH and CDR2 LQKENI. The CDR3 nucleotides read TGTGCCAGCTCACCGGACCTTAGGAACACCATATATTTT. Its translation: CASSPDLRNTIYF.

This clone is medium-sized. The genes are TRBV2 and TRBJ1-5; D uncertain. This CDR3 spans 14 amino acids. V was pared by 7 bases and J by 4 bases, with 14 bases between. Germline lookup yields CDR1 SNHLY and CDR2 FYNNEI. In nucleotides, the CDR3 is TGTGCCAGCAACCAGGATGGGCGAAATCAGCCCCAGCATTTT. The encoded protein is CASNQDGRNQPQHF.